This T cell receptor beta chain stems from a study of OX40 agonist ivuxolimab in advanced cancers. Across the study: Patients were infused with ivuxolimab every 2 weeks at 0.01 to 10 mg/kg. Enrolled patients in dose escalation had cancers that were hepatocellular carcinoma, melanoma, renal cell or head and neck cancer. The dose-escalation cohort was about 87% male, with a mean age of 60 years, ranging about 23 to 80.

Some clones are missing from TCRdb's copy, which holds only in-frame ones; the method was immunoSEQ multiplex PCR. The repertoire consists of 65,000 to 85,000 clones, with 65% to 90% occurring once and the leading ten covering 3.1%. Points on this clone: Its specificity is unknown.

The study, taken as a whole, reports: Compared with CD4+, CD8+ T cells on average had more expanded clones.

CDR1 is SGHTA, CDR2 FQGNSA, per germline. The CDR3 has 15 residues. V was trimmed by 3 bases and J by 7 bases, leaving 17 bases between them. This material consisted of CD4+ or CD8+ T cells sorted from blood, taken in a trial of the OX40 agonist ivuxolimab. The chain combines TRBV7-2 with TRBJ2-3, with D perhaps matching TRBD2 (5 bases). This TCR came from an adult with an advanced solid tumor such as melanoma, head and neck, liver or kidney cancer. The CDR3 DNA reads as TGTGCCAGCAGCTTCAGTCTTTCCGACGGGAATACGCAGTATTTT. It specifies CASSFSLSDGNTQYF.